These 3 T cell receptor beta chains share one sample of origin, sequenced in a study of CD8+ T cells in alopecia areata. Isolated RNA was reverse transcribed into cDNA used as the sequencing template. The data were produced by immunoSEQ multiplex PCR, yet TCRdb's version contains in-frame clones alone and is incomplete. The table shows fewer than 150,000 clones, with 35% to 45% occurring only once. The sequencing input was CD4+ T cells sorted from blood. The receptors come from a human donor with alopecia areata.

This clone has at least ten counts. J is TRBJ2-3 and V is TRBV9; D possibly corresponds to TRBD1 (6 bases). Trimming removed 3 bases from V and 10 bases from J, with 27 bases in between. The germline V gene encodes CDR1 SGDLS and CDR2 YYNGEE. The CDR3 runs to 17 residues. The CDR3 DNA reads as TGTGCCAGCAGCGGGGGCACAGGGTATTCCCCCACCCGAGCGCAGTATTTT. Translation gives CASSGGTGYSPTRAQYF.

The chain has TRBV29-1 and TRBJ1-2; maybe TRBD1 (5 bases). Trimming removed 1 base from V and 6 bases from J, with 12 bases in between. Germline CDR1 reads SQVTM; CDR2 reads ANQGSEA. This CDR3 comprises 13 residues. CDR3 region: CSVEGWGDDGYTF. The CDR3 DNA reads as TGCAGCGTTGAAGGTTGGGGGGATGATGGCTACACCTTC.

The V call is TRBV5-6, the J call TRBJ2-1, with D hard to call. The CDR3 loop spans 16 amino acids. Germline assignment: CDR1 SGHDT and CDR2 YYEEEE. The V and J ends lost 0 bases and 3 bases respectively, with 13 bases between them. CDR3 protein: CASSLAWSSYYNEQFF. As DNA, the CDR3 is TGTGCCAGCAGCTTGGCCTGGTCAAGCTACTACAATGAGCAGTTCTTC.